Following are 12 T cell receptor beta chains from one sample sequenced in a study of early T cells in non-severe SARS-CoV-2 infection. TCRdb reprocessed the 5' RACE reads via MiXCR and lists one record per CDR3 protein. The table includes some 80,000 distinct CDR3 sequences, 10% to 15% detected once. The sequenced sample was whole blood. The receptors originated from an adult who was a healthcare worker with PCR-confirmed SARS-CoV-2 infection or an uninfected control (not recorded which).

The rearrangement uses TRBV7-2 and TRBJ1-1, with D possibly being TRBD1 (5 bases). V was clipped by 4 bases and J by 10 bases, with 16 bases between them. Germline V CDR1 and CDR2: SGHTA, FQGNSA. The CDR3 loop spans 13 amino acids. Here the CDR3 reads CASSYDQGVSAFF. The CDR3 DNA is TGTGCCAGCAGCTACGACCAAGGGGTCTCAGCTTTCTTT.

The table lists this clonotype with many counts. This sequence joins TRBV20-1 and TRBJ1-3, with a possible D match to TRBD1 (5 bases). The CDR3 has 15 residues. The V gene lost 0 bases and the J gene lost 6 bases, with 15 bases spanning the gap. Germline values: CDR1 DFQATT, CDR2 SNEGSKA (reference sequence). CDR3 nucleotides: TGCAGTGCTAGAGATCCTAACAGGAGCGAAAACACCATATATTTT. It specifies CSARDPNRSENTIYF.

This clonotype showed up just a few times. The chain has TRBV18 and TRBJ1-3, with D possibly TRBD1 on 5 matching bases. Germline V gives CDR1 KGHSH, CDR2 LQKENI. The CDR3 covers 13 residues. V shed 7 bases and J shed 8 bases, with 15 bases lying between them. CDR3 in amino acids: CASLGPGSDTIYF. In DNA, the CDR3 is TGTGCCAGCTTGGGACCGGGGTCGGACACCATATATTTT.

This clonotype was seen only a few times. CDR3 amino acids: CASSFAGELFF. CDR3 bases: TGTGCCAGCAGCTTCGCGGGAGAGCTGTTTTTT. The chain combines TRBV7-9 with TRBJ2-2; a possible D gene is TRBD2 (6 bases). The CDR3 spans 11 residues. Germline values: CDR1 SEHNR, CDR2 FQNEAQ (reference sequence). The V end lost 3 bases, the J end lost 11 bases, and 7 bases lay between the germline ends.

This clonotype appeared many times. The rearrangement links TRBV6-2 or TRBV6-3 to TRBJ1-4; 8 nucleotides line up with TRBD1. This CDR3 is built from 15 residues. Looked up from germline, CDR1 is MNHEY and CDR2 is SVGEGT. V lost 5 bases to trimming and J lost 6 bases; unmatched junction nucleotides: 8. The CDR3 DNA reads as TGTGCCAGCAGTCCCCCCAGGGGGCTTTATGAAAAACTGTTTTTT. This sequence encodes CASSPPRGLYEKLFF.

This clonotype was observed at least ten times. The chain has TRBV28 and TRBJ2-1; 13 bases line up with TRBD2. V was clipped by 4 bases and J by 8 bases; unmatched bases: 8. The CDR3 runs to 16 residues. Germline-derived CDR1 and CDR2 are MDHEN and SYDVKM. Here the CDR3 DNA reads TGTGCCAGCAGTTCCTGGACTAGCGGGAGAGGCGATGAGCAGTTCTTC. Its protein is CASSSWTSGRGDEQFF.

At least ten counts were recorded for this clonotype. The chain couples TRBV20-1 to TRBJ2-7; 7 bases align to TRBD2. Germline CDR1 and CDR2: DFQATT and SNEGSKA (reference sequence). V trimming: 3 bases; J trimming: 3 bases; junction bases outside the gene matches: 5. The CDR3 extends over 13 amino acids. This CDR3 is CSASGRSFYEQYF. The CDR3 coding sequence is TGCAGTGCTAGCGGGAGGAGCTTCTACGAGCAGTACTTC.

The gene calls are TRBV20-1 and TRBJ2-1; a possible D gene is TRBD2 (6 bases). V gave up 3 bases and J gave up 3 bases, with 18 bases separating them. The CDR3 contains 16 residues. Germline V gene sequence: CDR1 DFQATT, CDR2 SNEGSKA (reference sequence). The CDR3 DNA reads TGCAGTGCTAGCACCCAGACTAGTATAATCTACAATGAGCAGTTCTTC. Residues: CSASTQTSIIYNEQFF.

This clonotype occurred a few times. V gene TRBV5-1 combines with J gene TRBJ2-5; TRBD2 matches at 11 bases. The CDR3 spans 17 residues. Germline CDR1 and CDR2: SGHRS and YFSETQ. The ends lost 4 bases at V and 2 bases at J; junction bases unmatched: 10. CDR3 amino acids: CASSTTGTSGTQETQYF. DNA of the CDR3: TGCGCCAGCAGCACAACCGGGACTAGCGGCACACAAGAGACCCAGTACTTC. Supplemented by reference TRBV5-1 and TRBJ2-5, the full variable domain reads KAGVTQTPRYLIKTRGQQVTLSCSPISGHRSVSWYQQTPGQGLQFLFEYFSETQRNKGNFPGRFSGRQFSNSRSEMNVSTLELGDSALYLCASSTTGTSGTQETQYFGPGTRLLVL.

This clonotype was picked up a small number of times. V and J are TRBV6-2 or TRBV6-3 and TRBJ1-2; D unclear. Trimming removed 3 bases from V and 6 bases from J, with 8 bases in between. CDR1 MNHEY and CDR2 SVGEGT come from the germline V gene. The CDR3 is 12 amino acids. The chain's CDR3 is CASSYRADGYTF. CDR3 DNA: TGTGCCAGCAGTTATCGCGCGGATGGCTACACCTTC.

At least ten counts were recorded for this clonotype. The CDR3: CASSDQQGAGANVLTF. The CDR3 DNA reads TGCGCCAGCAGCGACCAACAGGGGGCTGGGGCCAACGTCCTGACTTTC. The V gene is TRBV5-1, the J gene TRBJ2-6; the match to TRBD1 covers 8 bases. V lost 4 bases to trimming and J lost 2 bases; unmatched junction nucleotides: 5. The CDR3 has 16 amino acids. Germline values: CDR1 SGHRS, CDR2 YFSETQ.

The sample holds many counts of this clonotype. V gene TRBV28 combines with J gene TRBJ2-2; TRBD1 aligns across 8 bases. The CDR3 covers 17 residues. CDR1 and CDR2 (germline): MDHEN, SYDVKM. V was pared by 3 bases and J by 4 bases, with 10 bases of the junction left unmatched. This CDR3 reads CASSFFSDRVGTGELFF. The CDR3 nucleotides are TGTGCCAGCAGTTTTTTCTCGGACAGGGTAGGCACCGGGGAGCTGTTTTTT.